This is a list of T cell receptor beta chains from one sample in a study of blood T cell repertoires in COVID-19. The repertoire was sequenced with immunoSEQ multiplex PCR; TCRdb's copy has only in-frame clones and lacks some. Of over 200,000 clones detected, around 90% appear once; the ten largest clones hold roughly 6%. Sequencing input: peripheral blood. The receptor source for this set is a man aged 60 to 69 who had recovered from COVID-19. CDR3s include the opening cysteine and the closing phenylalanine or tryptophan. A D gene is named only where the DNA matches it firmly. Size is stated for part of the rows, as once, few or many counts, or as a class when the clone is expanded.

V gene: TRBV5-4; D gene: TRBD2; clone size: once; J gene: TRBJ2-3; CDR3 protein: CASSQGLAGAGDTQYF; CDR3 DNA: TGTGCCAGCAGCCAGGGACTAGCGGGGGCTGGGGATACGCAGTATTTT
V gene: TRBV15; D gene: NA; clone size: NA; J gene: TRBJ2-3; CDR3 protein: CATSRPGTDTQYF; CDR3 DNA: TGTGCCACCAGCAGACCGGGCACAGATACGCAGTATTTT
V gene: TRBV6-2/TRBV6-3; D gene: NA; clone size: NA; J gene: TRBJ1-5; CDR3 protein: CASSYSSGSRNQPQHF; CDR3 DNA: TGTGCCAGCAGTTACTCTTCCGGGAGTCGCAATCAGCCCCAGCATTTT
V gene: TRBV7-9; D gene: NA; clone size: NA; J gene: TRBJ1-3; CDR3 protein: CASSPGGGNTIYF; CDR3 DNA: TGTGCCAGCAGCCCGGGAGGGGGAAACACCATATATTTT
V gene: TRBV7-6; D gene: TRBD2; clone size: NA; J gene: TRBJ2-3; CDR3 protein: CASSPRAGARTDTQYF; CDR3 DNA: TGTGCCAGCAGCCCAAGAGCGGGAGCGCGCACAGATACGCAGTATTTT
V gene: TRBV6-5; D gene: NA; clone size: NA; J gene: TRBJ1-2; CDR3 protein: CASRYDSTNYGYTF; CDR3 DNA: TGTGCCAGCAGATACGACAGTACTAACTATGGCTACACCTTC
V gene: TRBV2; D gene: TRBD1; clone size: once; J gene: TRBJ1-2; CDR3 protein: CASRRGRGDNYGYTF; CDR3 DNA: TGTGCCAGCAGGCGTGGCAGGGGGGATAACTATGGCTACACCTTC
V gene: TRBV5-1; D gene: TRBD2; clone size: NA; J gene: TRBJ2-3; CDR3 protein: CASSGGGTTDTQYF; CDR3 DNA: TGCGCCAGCAGTGGGGGGGGGACCACAGATACGCAGTATTTT
V gene: TRBV4-2; D gene: NA; clone size: NA; J gene: TRBJ2-3; CDR3 protein: CASSPTPTRRGLDTQYF; CDR3 DNA: TGTGCCAGCAGCCCCACCCCGACTAGGAGGGGGCTAGATACGCAGTATTTT
V gene: TRBV7-9; D gene: NA; clone size: NA; J gene: TRBJ1-1; CDR3 protein: CASSLQGSTTEAFF; CDR3 DNA: TGTGCCAGCAGCTTACAGGGCAGTACCACTGAAGCTTTCTTT
V gene: TRBV27; D gene: TRBD2; clone size: few; J gene: TRBJ2-3; CDR3 protein: CASSYGTSGTDTQYF; CDR3 DNA: TGTGCCAGCAGTTACGGGACTAGCGGCACAGATACGCAGTATTTT
V gene: TRBV3-1/TRBV3-2; D gene: NA; clone size: once; J gene: TRBJ1-3; CDR3 protein: CASSHLGSGNTIYF; CDR3 DNA: TGTGCCAGCAGCCATCTCGGGTCTGGAAACACCATATATTTT
V gene: TRBV5-1; D gene: NA; clone size: NA; J gene: TRBJ2-1; CDR3 protein: CASSLAPSSYNEQFF; CDR3 DNA: TGCGCCAGCAGCTTGGCACCCAGCTCCTACAATGAGCAGTTCTTC
V gene: TRBV7-9; D gene: TRBD1; clone size: NA; J gene: TRBJ2-2; CDR3 protein: CASSLTGGNTGELFF; CDR3 DNA: TGTGCCAGCAGCTTAACAGGGGGCAACACCGGGGAGCTGTTTTTT
V gene: TRBV5-4; D gene: NA; clone size: once; J gene: TRBJ2-1; CDR3 protein: CASSWFELDYNEQFF; CDR3 DNA: TGTGCCAGCAGCTGGTTTGAACTAGACTACAATGAGCAGTTCTTC
V gene: TRBV21-1; D gene: NA; clone size: NA; J gene: TRBJ2-1; CDR3 protein: CATRSRLAGGLYNEQFF; CDR3 DNA: TGTGCCACCCGATCGAGACTAGCGGGAGGTCTGTACAATGAGCAGTTCTTC
V gene: TRBV19; D gene: NA; clone size: once; J gene: TRBJ1-1; CDR3 protein: CASIGSKGGGSMNTEAFF; CDR3 DNA: TGTGCCAGTATCGGCAGTAAAGGGGGGGGATCCATGAACACTGAAGCTTTCTTT
V gene: TRBV9; D gene: TRBD2; clone size: NA; J gene: TRBJ2-7; CDR3 protein: CASSVEVGLAYEQYF; CDR3 DNA: TGTGCCAGCAGCGTAGAAGTCGGACTAGCCTACGAGCAGTACTTC
V gene: TRBV20-1; D gene: NA; clone size: NA; J gene: TRBJ1-4; CDR3 protein: CSARSYEKLFF; CDR3 DNA: TGCAGTGCTAGATCTTATGAAAAACTGTTTTTT
V gene: TRBV5-4; D gene: NA; clone size: once; J gene: TRBJ2-7; CDR3 protein: CASSSQGYEQYF; CDR3 DNA: TGTGCCAGCAGCTCCCAGGGGTACGAGCAGTACTTC
V gene: TRBV3-1/TRBV3-2; D gene: TRBD2; clone size: NA; J gene: TRBJ2-1; CDR3 protein: CASSQVGGGSYNEQFF; CDR3 DNA: TGTGCCAGCAGCCAAGTCGGCGGGGGCTCCTACAATGAGCAGTTCTTC
V gene: TRBV29-1; D gene: NA; clone size: NA; J gene: TRBJ2-1; CDR3 protein: CSDGHGYNEQFF; CDR3 DNA: TGCAGCGACGGACACGGTTACAATGAGCAGTTCTTC
V gene: TRBV28; D gene: TRBD2; clone size: NA; J gene: TRBJ2-1; CDR3 protein: CASSFLAGNEQFF; CDR3 DNA: TGTGCCAGCAGTTTTCTAGCGGGAAATGAGCAGTTCTTC
V gene: TRBV28; D gene: TRBD2; clone size: NA; J gene: TRBJ2-1; CDR3 protein: CASSLLRTSGRARYNEQFF; CDR3 DNA: TGTGCCAGCAGTTTATTGAGGACTAGCGGGAGGGCCAGATACAATGAGCAGTTCTTC
V gene: TRBV9; D gene: TRBD1; clone size: once; J gene: TRBJ2-5; CDR3 protein: CASSATGIQETQYF; CDR3 DNA: TGTGCCAGCAGCGCGACAGGGATACAAGAGACCCAGTACTTC
V gene: TRBV6-2/TRBV6-3; D gene: NA; clone size: NA; J gene: TRBJ2-5; CDR3 protein: CASSNEGLETQYF; CDR3 DNA: TGTGCCAGCAGCAACGAGGGTCTCGAGACCCAGTACTTC
V gene: TRBV10-3; D gene: NA; clone size: NA; J gene: TRBJ2-7; CDR3 protein: CAISWGQSSYEQYF; CDR3 DNA: TGTGCCATCAGCTGGGGCCAGAGCTCCTACGAGCAGTACTTC
V gene: TRBV23-1; D gene: TRBD1; clone size: once; J gene: TRBJ1-2; CDR3 protein: CASSLQGWYGYTF; CDR3 DNA: TGCGCCAGCAGTCTACAGGGGTGGTATGGCTACACCTTC
V gene: TRBV27; D gene: TRBD2; clone size: NA; J gene: TRBJ2-1; CDR3 protein: CASSLNPLAGVRSEQFF; CDR3 DNA: TGTGCCAGCAGTTTAAACCCCCTAGCGGGAGTACGTAGTGAGCAGTTCTTC
V gene: TRBV5-1; D gene: NA; clone size: NA; J gene: TRBJ1-1; CDR3 protein: CASSLATNTEAFF; CDR3 DNA: TGCGCCAGCAGCTTGGCCACAAACACTGAAGCTTTCTTT
V gene: TRBV4-3; D gene: TRBD2; clone size: NA; J gene: TRBJ2-7; CDR3 protein: CASSHQLAGAYEQYF; CDR3 DNA: TGCGCCAGCAGCCATCAACTAGCGGGAGCCTACGAGCAGTACTTC
V gene: TRBV21-1; D gene: NA; clone size: NA; J gene: TRBJ2-7; CDR3 protein: CASSYKAREGLAGSYEQYF; CDR3 DNA: TGTGCCAGCAGCTATAAAGCCCGGGAAGGACTAGCGGGATCCTACGAGCAGTACTTC
V gene: TRBV10-3; D gene: NA; clone size: NA; J gene: TRBJ1-4; CDR3 protein: CAISDKAREKLFF; CDR3 DNA: TGTGCCATCAGTGACAAAGCACGTGAAAAACTGTTTTTT
V gene: TRBV19; D gene: TRBD1; clone size: NA; J gene: TRBJ2-3; CDR3 protein: CASRTAGQGATDTQYF; CDR3 DNA: TGTGCCAGCAGAACGGCGGGACAGGGAGCGACAGATACGCAGTATTTT
V gene: TRBV7-8; D gene: NA; clone size: once; J gene: TRBJ2-7; CDR3 protein: CASSLVDFPDEQYF; CDR3 DNA: TGTGCCAGCAGCTTAGTGGACTTCCCCGACGAGCAGTACTTC
V gene: TRBV11-2; D gene: NA; clone size: NA; J gene: TRBJ2-7; CDR3 protein: CASSPRTLISYEQYF; CDR3 DNA: TGTGCCAGCAGCCCGAGGACACTCATCTCCTACGAGCAGTACTTC
V gene: TRBV7-2; D gene: NA; clone size: once; J gene: TRBJ2-7; CDR3 protein: CASSRTSGTSEREQYF; CDR3 DNA: TGTGCCAGCAGCCGGACGTCGGGAACTAGTGAAAGGGAGCAGTACTTC
V gene: TRBV5-5; D gene: NA; clone size: once; J gene: TRBJ2-2; CDR3 protein: CASSFYPGELFF; CDR3 DNA: TGTGCCAGCAGCTTCTACCCCGGGGAGCTGTTTTTT
V gene: TRBV7-2; D gene: NA; clone size: NA; J gene: TRBJ2-2; CDR3 protein: CASSPRDTGELFF; CDR3 DNA: TGTGCCAGCAGCCCCCGGGACACCGGGGAGCTGTTTTTT
V gene: TRBV6-2/TRBV6-3; D gene: TRBD2; clone size: NA; J gene: TRBJ2-7; CDR3 protein: CASSYWSGGDEQYF; CDR3 DNA: TGTGCCAGCAGTTACTGGTCGGGAGGAGACGAGCAGTACTTC
V gene: TRBV5-6; D gene: NA; clone size: NA; J gene: TRBJ1-2; CDR3 protein: CASSFFDKNYGYTF; CDR3 DNA: TGTGCCAGCAGCTTTTTCGACAAGAACTATGGCTACACCTTC
V gene: TRBV7-2; D gene: NA; clone size: NA; J gene: TRBJ1-2; CDR3 protein: CASSSTPPGPLGYTF; CDR3 DNA: TGTGCCAGCAGCTCTACCCCCCCAGGGCCCTTGGGCTACACCTTC
V gene: TRBV7-9; D gene: NA; clone size: NA; J gene: TRBJ2-5; CDR3 protein: CASRPGVQETQYF; CDR3 DNA: TGTGCCAGCAGGCCCGGGGTTCAAGAGACCCAGTACTTC
V gene: TRBV5-4; D gene: NA; clone size: NA; J gene: TRBJ1-5; CDR3 protein: CASSLAGAPGQPQHF; CDR3 DNA: TGTGCCAGCAGCTTGGCTGGGGCTCCAGGACAGCCCCAGCATTTT
V gene: TRBV12-3/TRBV12-4; D gene: TRBD2; clone size: NA; J gene: TRBJ2-7; CDR3 protein: CASSGGGFEQYF; CDR3 DNA: TGTGCCAGCAGCGGGGGGGGCTTCGAGCAGTACTTC